One and the same sample provided the 10 T cell receptor beta chains below, sequenced in a study of blood T cell repertoires in COVID-19. Method: immunoSEQ multiplex PCR; TCRdb's copy keeps in-frame clones and lacks some. In the table there are hundreds of thousands of clones, 80% to 90% of which are singletons. Specimen: PBMCs or T cells enriched from blood (not recorded which). Receptor source: a man younger than 35 who had recovered from COVID-19.

This clone was observed a single time. The chain employs TRBV18 and TRBJ2-1, with 15 bases identical to TRBD2. V was pared by 2 bases and J by 6 bases, with 5 bases of the junction left unmatched. CDR3 length: 17 residues. Germline CDR1 and CDR2: KGHSH and LQKENI. CDR3 coding DNA: TGTGCCAGCTCACCAGGACTAGCGGGGGGGAATGTCAATGAGCAGTTCTTC. Protein product: CASSPGLAGGNVNEQFF. The whole variable domain, remainder taken from reference TRBV18 and TRBJ2-1, is NAGVMQNPRHLVRRRGQEARLRCSPMKGHSHVYWYRQLPEEGLKFMVYLQKENIIDESGMPKERFSAEFPKEGPSILRIQQVVRGDSAAYFCASSPGLAGGNVNEQFFGPGTRLTVL.

J is TRBJ2-1 and V is TRBV7-9; 7 positions agree with TRBD2. The germline gives CDR1 SEHNR, CDR2 FQNEAQ (reference sequence). V shed 5 bases, J shed 4 bases, and the junction held 11 bases outside the gene matches. CDR3 length: 16 amino acids. The CDR3 region is CASSPRLAGQYNEQFF. The DNA of the CDR3 is TGTGCCAGCAGCCCCCGACTAGCCGGGCAATACAATGAGCAGTTCTTC.

This clone was detected once. The rearrangement joins TRBV18 to TRBJ1-1, with 7 positions matching TRBD1. Germline lookup yields CDR1 KGHSH and CDR2 LQKENI. CDR3 length: 15 amino acids. Trimming took 3 bases from V and 1 from J; bases not matched to a gene: 5. CDR3 protein: CASSPSQGPNTEAFF. The CDR3 DNA is TGTGCCAGCTCACCCTCACAGGGGCCGAACACTGAAGCTTTCTTT.

The V and J genes are TRBV2 and TRBJ2-3; D ambiguous. V dropped 3 bases and J dropped 11 bases, with 9 bases sitting between them. The CDR3 consists of 11 residues. CDR1 is SNHLY, CDR2 FYNNEI, per germline. CDR3 region: CASSEQSLQYF. The DNA of the CDR3 is TGTGCCAGCAGTGAGCAGTCTCTGCAGTATTTT.

The V and J genes are TRBV4-2 and TRBJ2-5; 14 bases align to TRBD2. The V gene's germline CDR1 is LGHNA and CDR2 YNFKEQ. V shed 1 base, J shed 4 bases, and the junction held 2 bases outside the gene matches. CDR3 length: 16 residues. The CDR3, as DNA: TGTGCCAGCAGCCAAGGACTAGCGGGGGGGCCAGAGACCCAGTACTTC. Translation: CASSQGLAGGPETQYF.

The rearrangement uses TRBV28 and TRBJ1-1; D is uncertain. The CDR3 has 15 amino acids. Germline V lookup: CDR1 MDHEN, CDR2 SYDVKM. V dropped 8 bases and J dropped 5 bases, with 21 bases sitting between them. CDR3 DNA sequence: TGTGCCAGCCAAAGCCCGGGGAGGGCTTGGACTGAAGCTTTCTTT. Its protein product is CASQSPGRAWTEAFF.

Only one count was recorded for this clone. Its ends do not fully match the called genes, so a read error is possible. This sequence joins TRBV10-1 and TRBJ1-4; 7 bases are a match to TRBD1. CDR3 length: 16 amino acids. Germline CDR1 and CDR2: WNHNN and SYGVQD (reference sequence). CDR3 bases: TGCGCCAGCAGTGAGACTCCCGGGACAGTTAATGAAAGACTGTTTTTT. Protein product: CASSETPGTVNERLFF.

This chain's CDR3 is CASSLQGRTEAFF. The CDR3 nucleotides are TGTGCCAGCAGCTTACAGGGAAGGACTGAAGCTTTCTTT. The chain carries TRBV7-9 and TRBJ1-1; a weak D match, TRBD1 (5 bases). The CDR3 covers 13 residues. The germline V and J ends were trimmed by 2 bases and 5 bases, with 9 bases remaining between them. Germline V gene data show CDR1 as SEHNR and CDR2 as FQNEAQ (reference sequence).

V gene TRBV4-1 combines with J gene TRBJ1-2; 8 positions agree with TRBD1. With V trimmed by 1 base and J by 6 bases, 4 bases remained unmatched. Germline lookup yields CDR1 MGHRA and CDR2 YSYEKL. The CDR3 contains 14 residues. The CDR3 DNA reads as TGCGCCAGCAGCCAAGTCGGACAGGGAGATGGCTACACCTTC. Amino acids: CASSQVGQGDGYTF.

V usage is TRBV10-3 and J usage is TRBJ2-1; the match to TRBD2 covers 7 bases. This CDR3 has 15 amino acids. Trimming removed 3 bases from V and 2 bases from J; junction bases left unmatched: 4. Germline assignment: CDR1 ENHRY and CDR2 SYGVKD. Here the CDR3 DNA reads TGTGCCATCAGTGATCTAGCGGAGACCTACAATGAGCAGTTCTTC. Protein sequence: CAISDLAETYNEQFF.